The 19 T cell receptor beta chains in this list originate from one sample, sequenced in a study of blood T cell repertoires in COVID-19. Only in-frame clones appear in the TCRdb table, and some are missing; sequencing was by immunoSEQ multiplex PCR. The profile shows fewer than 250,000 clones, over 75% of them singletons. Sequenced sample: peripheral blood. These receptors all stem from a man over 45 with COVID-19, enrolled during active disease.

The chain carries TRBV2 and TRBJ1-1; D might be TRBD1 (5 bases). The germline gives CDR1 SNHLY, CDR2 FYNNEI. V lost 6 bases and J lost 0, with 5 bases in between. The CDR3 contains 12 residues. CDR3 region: CASRGVNTEAFF. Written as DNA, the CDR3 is TGTGCCAGCAGAGGGGTGAACACTGAAGCTTTCTTT.

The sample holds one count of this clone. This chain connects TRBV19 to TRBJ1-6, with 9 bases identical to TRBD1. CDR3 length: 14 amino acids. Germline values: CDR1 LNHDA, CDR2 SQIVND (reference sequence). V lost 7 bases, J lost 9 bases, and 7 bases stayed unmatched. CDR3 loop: CASNAGTGSSPLHF. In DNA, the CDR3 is TGTGCCAGTAACGCCGGGACAGGGAGTTCACCCCTCCACTTT.

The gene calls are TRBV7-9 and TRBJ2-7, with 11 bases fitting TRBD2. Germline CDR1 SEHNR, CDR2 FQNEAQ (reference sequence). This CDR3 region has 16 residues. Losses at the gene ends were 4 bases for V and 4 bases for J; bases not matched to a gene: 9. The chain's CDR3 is CASSYSLTSGKYEQYF. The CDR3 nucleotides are TGTGCCAGCAGCTACTCCCTGACTAGCGGGAAGTACGAGCAGTACTTC.

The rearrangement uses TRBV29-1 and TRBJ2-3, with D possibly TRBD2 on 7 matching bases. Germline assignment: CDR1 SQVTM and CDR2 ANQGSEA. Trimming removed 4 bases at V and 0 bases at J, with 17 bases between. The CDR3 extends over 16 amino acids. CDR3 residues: CSVAGAGGLSTDTQYF. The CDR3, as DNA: TGCAGCGTTGCGGGGGCCGGGGGGCTAAGCACAGATACGCAGTATTTT.

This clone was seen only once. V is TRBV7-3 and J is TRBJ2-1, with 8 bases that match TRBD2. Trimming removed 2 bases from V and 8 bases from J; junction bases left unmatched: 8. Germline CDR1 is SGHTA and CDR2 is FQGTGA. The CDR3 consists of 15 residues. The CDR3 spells CASSLRPGLAYEQFF. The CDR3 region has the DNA TGTGCCAGCAGCTTACGGCCAGGACTAGCCTATGAGCAGTTCTTC.

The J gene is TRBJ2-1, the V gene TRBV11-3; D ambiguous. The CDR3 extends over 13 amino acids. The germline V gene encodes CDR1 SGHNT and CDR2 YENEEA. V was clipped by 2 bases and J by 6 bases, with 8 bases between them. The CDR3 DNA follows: TGTGCCAGCAGCTTAAATACGGTCAATGAGCAGTTCTTC. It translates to CASSLNTVNEQFF.

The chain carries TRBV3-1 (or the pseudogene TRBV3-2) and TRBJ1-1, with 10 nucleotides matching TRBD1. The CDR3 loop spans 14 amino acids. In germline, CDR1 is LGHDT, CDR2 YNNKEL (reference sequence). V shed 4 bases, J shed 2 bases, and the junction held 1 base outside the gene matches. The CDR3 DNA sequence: TGTGCCAGCAGCCGGACAGGGGGTAACACTGAAGCTTTCTTT. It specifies CASSRTGGNTEAFF.

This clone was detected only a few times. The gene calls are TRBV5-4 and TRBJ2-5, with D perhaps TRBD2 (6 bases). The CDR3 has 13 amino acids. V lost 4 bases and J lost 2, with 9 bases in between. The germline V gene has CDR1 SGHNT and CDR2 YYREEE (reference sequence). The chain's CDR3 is CASSTTRQETQYF. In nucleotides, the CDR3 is TGTGCCAGCAGCACGACTAGACAAGAGACCCAGTACTTC.

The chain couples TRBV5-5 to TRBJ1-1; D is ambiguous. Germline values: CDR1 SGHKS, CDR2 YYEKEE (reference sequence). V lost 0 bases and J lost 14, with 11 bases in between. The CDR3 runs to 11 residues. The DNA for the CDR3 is TGTGCCAGCAGCTTGGAATCTATGTGCTTCTTT. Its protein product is CASSLESMCFF.

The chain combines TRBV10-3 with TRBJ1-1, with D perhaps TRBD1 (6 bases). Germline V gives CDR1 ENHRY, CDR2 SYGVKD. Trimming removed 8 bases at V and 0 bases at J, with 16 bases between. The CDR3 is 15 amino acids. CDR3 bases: TGTGCCATCCACCCCAACAGGGACATGAACACTGAAGCTTTCTTT. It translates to CAIHPNRDMNTEAFF.

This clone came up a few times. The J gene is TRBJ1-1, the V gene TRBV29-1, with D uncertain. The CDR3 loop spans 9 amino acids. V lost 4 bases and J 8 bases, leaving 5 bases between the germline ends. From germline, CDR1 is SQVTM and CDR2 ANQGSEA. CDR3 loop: CSVGAEAFF. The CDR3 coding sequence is TGCAGCGTTGGGGCCGAAGCTTTCTTT.

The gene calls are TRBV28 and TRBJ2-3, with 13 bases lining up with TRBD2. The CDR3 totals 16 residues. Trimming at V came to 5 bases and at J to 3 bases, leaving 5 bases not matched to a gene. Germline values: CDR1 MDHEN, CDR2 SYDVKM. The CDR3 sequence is CASSVSGLAGTDTQYF. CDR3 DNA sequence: TGTGCCAGCAGTGTATCGGGACTAGCGGGGACAGATACGCAGTATTTT.

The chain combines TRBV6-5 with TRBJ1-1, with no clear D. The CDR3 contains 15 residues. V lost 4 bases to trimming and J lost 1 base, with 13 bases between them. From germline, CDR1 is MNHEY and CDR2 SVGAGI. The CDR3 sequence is CASSSQPGENTEAFF. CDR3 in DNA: TGTGCCAGCAGTTCACAACCCGGGGAGAACACTGAAGCTTTCTTT.

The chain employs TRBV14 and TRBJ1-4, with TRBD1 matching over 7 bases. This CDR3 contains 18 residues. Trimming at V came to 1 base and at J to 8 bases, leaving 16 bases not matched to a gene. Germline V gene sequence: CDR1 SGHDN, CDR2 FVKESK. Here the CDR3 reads CASSQGRSRTGISEKLFF. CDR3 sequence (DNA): TGTGCCAGCAGCCAAGGGCGAAGCCGGACAGGAATTAGCGAAAAACTGTTTTTT.

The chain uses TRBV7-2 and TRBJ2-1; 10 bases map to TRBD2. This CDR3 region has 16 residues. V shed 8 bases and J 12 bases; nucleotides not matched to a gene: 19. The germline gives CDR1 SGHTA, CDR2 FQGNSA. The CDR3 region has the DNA TGTGCCAGCTCGAAGACCTGGCTAGCGGGAGCTCAACGGCAGTTCTTC. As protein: CASSKTWLAGAQRQFF.

The CDR3 bases are TGTGCCAGCAGAAGTTACTCGGGAGACCCCTACGAGCAGTACTTC. It codes for CASRSYSGDPYEQYF. The chain links TRBV27 to TRBJ2-7, with a weak D call TRBD2 (6 bases). The V end was cut by 6 bases, the J end by 2 bases, with 17 bases between. CDR1 and CDR2 from the germline V gene are MNHEY and SMNVEV (reference sequence). The CDR3 loop spans 15 amino acids.

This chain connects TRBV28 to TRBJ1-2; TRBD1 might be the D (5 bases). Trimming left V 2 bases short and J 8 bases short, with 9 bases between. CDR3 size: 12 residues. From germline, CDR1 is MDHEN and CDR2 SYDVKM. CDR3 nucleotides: TGTGCCAGCAGTTTAGCAGGGATGGGCTACACCTTC. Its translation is CASSLAGMGYTF.

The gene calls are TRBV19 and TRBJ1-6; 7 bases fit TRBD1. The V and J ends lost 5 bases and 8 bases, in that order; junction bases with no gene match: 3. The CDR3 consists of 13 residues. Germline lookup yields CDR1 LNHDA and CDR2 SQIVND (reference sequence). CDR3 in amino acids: CASSDREDSPLHF. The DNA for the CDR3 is TGTGCCAGTAGTGACAGGGAGGATTCACCCCTCCACTTT.

Written as DNA, the CDR3 is TGTGCCAGCAGCTCCGGGACTAGCGGGTGGGAGACCCAGTACTTC. Translated: CASSSGTSGWETQYF. V gene TRBV12-1 combines with J gene TRBJ2-5; the DNA was not used to check the table's D call, TRBD2. TRBV12-1 has pseudogene status. The CDR3 loop spans 15 amino acids.